The T cell receptor (beta chain) described here comes from a study of cytomegalovirus exposure and HLA in healthy donors. This CDR3 comprises 13 residues. Germline V gives CDR1 SGDLS, CDR2 YYNGEE. General study points: Upon later analysis, TCR association rates were observed to vary by HLA locus, being highest for DRB1 and lowest for HLA-C.

Concerning this clone itself: No antigen is known for it.

Both 60 Vbeta primers and 13 Jbeta primers went into the PCR. TCRdb keeps only in-frame clones here, not all; method: immunoSEQ multiplex PCR. The sample shows 150,000 to 200,000 clones, about 77% of them seen only once. The sequence derives from a female donor in good health and CMV-seronegative. Sample: PBMCs. The V gene is TRBV9, the J gene TRBJ2-5; no firm D call. The end of the DNA aligns better with TRBJ2-7, so the J call may be wrong. The CDR3 DNA sequence: TGTGCCAGCAGCGTAGCCCTGGACTACGAGCAGTACTTC. Its protein product is CASSVALDYEQYF.